One TCR beta chain is described in this entry. This entry is derived from a study of blood T cell repertoires in COVID-19. Sequenced by immunoSEQ multiplex PCR; TCRdb stores in-frame clones only, minus some. This table holds about 220,000 clones, 70% to 85% found once. There are 14 residues in the CDR3. Between the trimmed V and J ends, which lost 2 bases and 4 bases, there was a span of 8 bases. Germline V lookup: CDR1 SGHTA, CDR2 FQGNSA. The chain links TRBV7-2 to TRBJ2-2; tentatively, D is TRBD2 (6 bases). The sequencing sample was made of PBMCs or T cells enriched from blood (not recorded which). This receptor was obtained from a woman aged 40 to 55 with acute COVID-19. The CDR3 region has the DNA TGTGCCAGCAGCTTAAACGGGGGCACCGGGGAGCTGTTTTTT. Translating gives CASSLNGGTGELFF.